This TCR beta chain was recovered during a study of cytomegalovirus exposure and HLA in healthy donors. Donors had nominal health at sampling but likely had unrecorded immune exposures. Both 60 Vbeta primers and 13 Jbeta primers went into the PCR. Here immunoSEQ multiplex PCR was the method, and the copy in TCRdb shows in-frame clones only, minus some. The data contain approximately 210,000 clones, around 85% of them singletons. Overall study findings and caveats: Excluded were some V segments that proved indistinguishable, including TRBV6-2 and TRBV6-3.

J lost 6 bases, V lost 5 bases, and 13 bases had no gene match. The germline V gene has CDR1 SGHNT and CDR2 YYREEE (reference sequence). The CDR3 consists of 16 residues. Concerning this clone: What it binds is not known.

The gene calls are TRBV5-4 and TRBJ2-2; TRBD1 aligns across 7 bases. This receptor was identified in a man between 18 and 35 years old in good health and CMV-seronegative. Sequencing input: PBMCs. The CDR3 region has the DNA TGTGCCAGCAGTCTCGTCGACAGGGTCTTACCCGGGGAGCTGTTTTTT. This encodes CASSLVDRVLPGELFF.